This paragraph reports one T cell receptor (beta chain). Antigen: not known. This record comes from a study of cytomegalovirus exposure and HLA in healthy donors. Study-level results: Data from an earlier analysis indicated that most TCR beta V segments were productive either about 90% or about 30% of the time. Clonal expansion was found to be greater in HLA-associated TCR beta chains than in equally common others in a later analysis. Many donors shared some public TCRs, even though most TCR sequences were rare.

This PCR relied on a set of 60 Vbeta primers and 13 Jbeta primers. The method was immunoSEQ multiplex PCR; TCRdb's version includes in-frame clones alone and lacks a portion of them. The sample lists 90,000 to 140,000 clones; almost 70% were seen once. V lost 6 bases to trimming and J lost 0 bases, with 9 bases between them. The CDR3 spans 15 residues. The V gene's germline CDR1 is MNHEY and CDR2 SVGAGI. The sample taken for sequencing was PBMCs. This TCR came from a man between 25 and 39 years old in good health and CMV-seronegative. The chain combines TRBV6-5 with TRBJ2-6; perhaps TRBD1 as D (5 bases). The CDR3 region has the DNA TGTGCCAGCAGGAGACAGAACTCTGGGGCCAACGTCCTGACTTTC. Translated: CASRRQNSGANVLTF.